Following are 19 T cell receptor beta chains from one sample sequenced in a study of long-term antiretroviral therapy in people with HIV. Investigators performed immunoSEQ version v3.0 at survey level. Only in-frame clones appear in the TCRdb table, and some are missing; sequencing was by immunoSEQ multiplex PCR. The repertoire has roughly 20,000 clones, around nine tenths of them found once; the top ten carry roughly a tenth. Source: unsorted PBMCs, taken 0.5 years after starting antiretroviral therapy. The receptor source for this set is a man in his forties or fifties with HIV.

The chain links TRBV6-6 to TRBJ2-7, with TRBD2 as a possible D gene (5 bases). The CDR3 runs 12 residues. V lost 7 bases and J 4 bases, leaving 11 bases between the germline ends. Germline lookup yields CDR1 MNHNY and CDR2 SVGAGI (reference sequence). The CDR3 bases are TGTGCCAGCACCGAGGACTCTTACGAGCAGTACTTC. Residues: CASTEDSYEQYF.

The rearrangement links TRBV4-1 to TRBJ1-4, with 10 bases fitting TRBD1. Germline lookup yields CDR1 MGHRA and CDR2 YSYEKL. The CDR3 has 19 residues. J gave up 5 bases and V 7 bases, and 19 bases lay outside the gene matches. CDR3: CASTERGDRGLLGNEKLFF. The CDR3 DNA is TGCGCCAGCACCGAAAGGGGGGACAGGGGTCTTTTAGGAAATGAAAAACTGTTTTTT.

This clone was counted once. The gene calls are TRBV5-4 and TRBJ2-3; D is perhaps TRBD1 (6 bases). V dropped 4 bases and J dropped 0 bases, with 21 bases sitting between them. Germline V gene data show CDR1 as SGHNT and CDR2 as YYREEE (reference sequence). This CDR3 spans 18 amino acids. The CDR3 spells CASSGMAMTGTSTDTQYF. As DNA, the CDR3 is TGTGCCAGCAGCGGGATGGCGATGACAGGTACTAGCACAGATACGCAGTATTTT.

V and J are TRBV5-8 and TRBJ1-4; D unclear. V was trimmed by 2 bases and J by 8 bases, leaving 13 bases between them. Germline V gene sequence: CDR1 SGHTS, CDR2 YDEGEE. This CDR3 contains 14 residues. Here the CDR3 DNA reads TGTGCCAGCAGCTTAGGGCAGGTCAGGGAAAAACTGTTTTTT. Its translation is CASSLGQVREKLFF.

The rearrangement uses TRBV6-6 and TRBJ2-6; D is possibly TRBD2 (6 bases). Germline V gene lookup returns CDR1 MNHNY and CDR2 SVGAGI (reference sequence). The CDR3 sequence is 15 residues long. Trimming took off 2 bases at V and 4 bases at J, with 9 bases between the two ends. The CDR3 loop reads CASSYRGSGANVLTF. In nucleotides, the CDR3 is TGTGCCAGCAGTTACCGGGGGTCAGGGGCCAACGTCCTGACTTTC.

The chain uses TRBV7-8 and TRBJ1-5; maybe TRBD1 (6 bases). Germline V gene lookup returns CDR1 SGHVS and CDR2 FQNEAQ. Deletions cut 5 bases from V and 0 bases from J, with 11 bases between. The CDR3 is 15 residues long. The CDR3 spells CASSPQGLSNQPQHF. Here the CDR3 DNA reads TGTGCCAGCAGCCCACAGGGTCTTAGCAATCAGCCCCAGCATTTT. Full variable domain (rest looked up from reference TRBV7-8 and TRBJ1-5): GAGVSQSPRYKVAKRGQDVALRCDPISGHVSLFWYQQALGQGPEFLTYFQNEAQLDKSGLPSDRFFAERPEGSVSTLKIQRTQQEDSAVYLCASSPQGLSNQPQHFGDGTRLSIL.

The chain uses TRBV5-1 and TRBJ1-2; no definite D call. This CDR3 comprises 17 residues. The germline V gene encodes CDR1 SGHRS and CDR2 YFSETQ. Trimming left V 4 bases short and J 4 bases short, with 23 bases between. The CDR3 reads CASSRRAANEEIYGYTF. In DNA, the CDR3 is TGCGCCAGCAGCCGCCGGGCCGCCAACGAAGAGATCTATGGCTACACCTTC.

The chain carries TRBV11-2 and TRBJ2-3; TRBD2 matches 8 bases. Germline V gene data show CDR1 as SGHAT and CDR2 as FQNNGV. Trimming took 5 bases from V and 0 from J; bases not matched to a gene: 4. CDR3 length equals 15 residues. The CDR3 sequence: CASSILAGSTDTQYF. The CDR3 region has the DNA TGTGCCAGCAGCATATTAGCGGGGAGCACAGATACGCAGTATTTT. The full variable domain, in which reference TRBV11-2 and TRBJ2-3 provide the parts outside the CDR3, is EAGVAQSPRYKIIEKRQSVAFWCNPISGHATLYWYQQILGQGPKLLIQFQNNGVVDDSQLPKDRFSAERLKGVDSTLKIQPAKLEDSAVYLCASSILAGSTDTQYFGPGTRLTVL.

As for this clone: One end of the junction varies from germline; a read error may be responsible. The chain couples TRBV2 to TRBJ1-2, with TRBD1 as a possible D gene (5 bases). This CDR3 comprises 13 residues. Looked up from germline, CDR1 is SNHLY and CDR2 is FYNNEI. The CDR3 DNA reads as TGTGCCAGCACCCGGGACCCTCTCTATTTACGGGACTTC. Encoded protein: CASTRDPLYLRDF.

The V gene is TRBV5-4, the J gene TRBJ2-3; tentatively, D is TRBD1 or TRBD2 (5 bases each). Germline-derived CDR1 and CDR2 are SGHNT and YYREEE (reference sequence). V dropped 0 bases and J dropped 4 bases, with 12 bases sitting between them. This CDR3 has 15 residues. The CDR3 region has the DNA TGTGCCAGCAGCTTGGCTGGGGCTAGCTCAGATACGCAGTATTTT. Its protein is CASSLAGASSDTQYF.

CDR3 coding DNA: TGTGCCAGCAGTGGTATGGACTCTGGGGCCAACGTCCTGACTTTC. Its translation: CASSGMDSGANVLTF. The chain is built from TRBV6-1 and TRBJ2-6; D is uncertain. The CDR3 covers 15 residues. V was clipped by 4 bases and J by 0 bases, with 7 bases between them. The germline V gene encodes CDR1 MNHNS and CDR2 SASEGT.

The CDR3 protein is CASGSGNQPQHF. The CDR3 DNA reads TGTGCTAGTGGTTCGGGCAATCAGCCCCAGCATTTT. The chain uses TRBV12-5 and TRBJ1-5; D unresolved. The V gene lost 4 bases and the J gene lost 2 bases, with 3 bases spanning the gap. This CDR3 spans 12 amino acids. Germline-derived CDR1 and CDR2 are LGHNT and FRNRAP.

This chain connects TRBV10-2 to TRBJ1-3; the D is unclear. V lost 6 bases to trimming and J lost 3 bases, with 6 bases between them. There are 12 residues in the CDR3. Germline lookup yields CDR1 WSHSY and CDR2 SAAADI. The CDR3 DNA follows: TGCGCCAGCAGCCCAGGTGGAAACACCATATATTTT. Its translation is CASSPGGNTIYF.

The CDR3 DNA follows: TGTGCCAGCAGCCTTTCCGGGACAGGGGTCCAAGAGACCCAGTACTTC. Translating gives CASSLSGTGVQETQYF. The chain employs TRBV7-2 and TRBJ2-5; TRBD1 matches at 10 bases. The V segment lost 5 bases and the J segment 1 base; nucleotides outside the gene matches: 7. The V gene's germline CDR1 is SGHTA and CDR2 FQGNSA. This CDR3 is 16 amino acids long. Variable domain in full (rest from reference TRBV7-2 and TRBJ2-5): GAGVSQSPSNKVTEKGKDVELRCDPISGHTALYWYRQSLGQGLEFLIYFQGNSAPDKSGLPSDRFSAERTGGSVSTLTIQRTQQEDSAVYLCASSLSGTGVQETQYFGPGTRLLVL.

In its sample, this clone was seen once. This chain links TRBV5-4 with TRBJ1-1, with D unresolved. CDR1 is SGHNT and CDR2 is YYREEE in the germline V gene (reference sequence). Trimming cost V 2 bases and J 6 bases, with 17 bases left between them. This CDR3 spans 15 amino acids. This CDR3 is CASSLGLEGDAEAFF. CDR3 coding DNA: TGTGCCAGCAGCTTAGGACTCGAAGGAGATGCTGAAGCTTTCTTT.

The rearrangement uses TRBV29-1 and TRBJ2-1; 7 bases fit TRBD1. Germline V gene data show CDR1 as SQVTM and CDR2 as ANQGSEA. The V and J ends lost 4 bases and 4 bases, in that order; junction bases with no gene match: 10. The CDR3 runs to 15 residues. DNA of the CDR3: TGCAGCGTTGTACCCCTGACAGGGAGTTACAATGAGCAGTTCTTC. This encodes CSVVPLTGSYNEQFF.

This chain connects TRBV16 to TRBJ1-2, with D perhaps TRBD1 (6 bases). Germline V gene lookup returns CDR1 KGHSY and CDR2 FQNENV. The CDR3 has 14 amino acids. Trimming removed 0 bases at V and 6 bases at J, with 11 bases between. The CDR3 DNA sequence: TGTGCCAGCAGCCAATCAGTCACAGGGAATGGCTACACCTTC. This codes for CASSQSVTGNGYTF.

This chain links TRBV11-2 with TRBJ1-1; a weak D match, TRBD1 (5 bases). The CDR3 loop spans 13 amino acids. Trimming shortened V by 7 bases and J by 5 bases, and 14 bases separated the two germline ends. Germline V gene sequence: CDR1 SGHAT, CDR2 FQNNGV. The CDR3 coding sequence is TGTGCCAGCACCTGGGGGGAAAGTACTGAAGCTTTCTTT. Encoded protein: CASTWGESTEAFF.

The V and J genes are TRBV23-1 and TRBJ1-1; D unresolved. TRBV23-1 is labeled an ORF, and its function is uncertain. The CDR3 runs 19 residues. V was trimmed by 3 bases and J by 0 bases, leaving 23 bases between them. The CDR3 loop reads CASSHNSIRITGMNTEAFF. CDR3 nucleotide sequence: TGCGCCAGCAGTCATAACTCAATCAGAATCACTGGGATGAACACTGAAGCTTTCTTT.